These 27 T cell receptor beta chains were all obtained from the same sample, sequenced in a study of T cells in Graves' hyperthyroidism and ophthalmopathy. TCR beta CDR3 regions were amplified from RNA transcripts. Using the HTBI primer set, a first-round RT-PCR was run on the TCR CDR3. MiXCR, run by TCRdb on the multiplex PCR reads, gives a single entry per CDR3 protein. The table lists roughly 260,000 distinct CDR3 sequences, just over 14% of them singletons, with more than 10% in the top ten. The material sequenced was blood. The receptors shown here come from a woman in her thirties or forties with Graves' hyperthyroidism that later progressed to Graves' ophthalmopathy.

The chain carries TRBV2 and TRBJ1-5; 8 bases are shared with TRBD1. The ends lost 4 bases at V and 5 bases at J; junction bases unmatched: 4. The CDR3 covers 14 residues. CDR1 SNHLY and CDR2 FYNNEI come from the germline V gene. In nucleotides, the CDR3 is TGTGCCAGCAGTGGACAGGGGTTACATCAGCCCCAGCATTTT. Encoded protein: CASSGQGLHQPQHF.

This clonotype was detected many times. CDR3 DNA sequence: TGTGCCAGCAGCTCCTTGGGACTAGCGGGAGCCTACGAGCAGTACTTC. The encoded protein is CASSSLGLAGAYEQYF. The chain employs TRBV7-8 and TRBJ2-7, with 14 bases identical to TRBD2. This CDR3 is 16 amino acids long. The germline V gene encodes CDR1 SGHVS and CDR2 FQNEAQ. The ends lost 4 bases at V and 2 bases at J; junction bases unmatched: 4.

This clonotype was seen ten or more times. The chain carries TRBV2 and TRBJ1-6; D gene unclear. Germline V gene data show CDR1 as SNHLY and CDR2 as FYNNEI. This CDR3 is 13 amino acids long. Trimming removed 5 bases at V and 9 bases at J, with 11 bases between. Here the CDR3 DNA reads TGTGCCAGCAGTTACCTTACCCTTTCACCCCTCCACTTT. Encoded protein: CASSYLTLSPLHF. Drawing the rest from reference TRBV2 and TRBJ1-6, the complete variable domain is EPEVTQTPSHQVTQMGQEVILRCVPISNHLYFYWYRQILGQKVEFLVSFYNNEISEKSEIFDDQFSVERPDGSNFTLKIRSTKLEDSAMYFCASSYLTLSPLHFGNGTRLTVT.

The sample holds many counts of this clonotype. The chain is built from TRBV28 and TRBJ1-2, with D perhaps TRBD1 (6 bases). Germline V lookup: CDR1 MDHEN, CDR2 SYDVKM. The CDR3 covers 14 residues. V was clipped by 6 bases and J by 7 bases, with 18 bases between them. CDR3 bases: TGTGCCAGCAGCTCCAGGGGTCTTCCCTCTGGCTACACCTTC. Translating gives CASSSRGLPSGYTF.

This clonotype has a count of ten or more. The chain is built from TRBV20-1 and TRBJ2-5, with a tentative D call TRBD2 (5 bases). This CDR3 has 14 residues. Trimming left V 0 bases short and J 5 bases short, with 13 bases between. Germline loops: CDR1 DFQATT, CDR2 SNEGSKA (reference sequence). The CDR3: CSARDYAGGETQYF. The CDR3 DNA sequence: TGCAGTGCTAGAGATTATGCGGGTGGGGAGACCCAGTACTTC.

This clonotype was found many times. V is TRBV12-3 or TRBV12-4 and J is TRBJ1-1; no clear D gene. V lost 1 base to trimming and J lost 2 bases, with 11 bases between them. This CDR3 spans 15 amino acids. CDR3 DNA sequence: TGTGCCAGCAGTTTAGTCTGGGGTGGCAACACTGAAGCTTTCTTT. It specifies CASSLVWGGNTEAFF.

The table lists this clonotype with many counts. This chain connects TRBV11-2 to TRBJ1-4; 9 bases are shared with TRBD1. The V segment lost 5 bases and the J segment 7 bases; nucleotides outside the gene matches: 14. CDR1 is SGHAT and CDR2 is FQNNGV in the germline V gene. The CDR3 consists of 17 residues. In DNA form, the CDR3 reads TGTGCCAGCAGCCCCACCGATACAGGGGGCGGGGGTGAAAAACTGTTTTTT. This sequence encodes CASSPTDTGGGGEKLFF.

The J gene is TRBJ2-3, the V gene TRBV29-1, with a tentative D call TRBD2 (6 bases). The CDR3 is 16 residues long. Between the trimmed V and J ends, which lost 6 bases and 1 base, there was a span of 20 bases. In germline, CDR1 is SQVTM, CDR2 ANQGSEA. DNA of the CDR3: TGCAGCGTGGCAGGAGGGAGCGGTGTCCGCACAGATACGCAGTATTTT. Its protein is CSVAGGSGVRTDTQYF.

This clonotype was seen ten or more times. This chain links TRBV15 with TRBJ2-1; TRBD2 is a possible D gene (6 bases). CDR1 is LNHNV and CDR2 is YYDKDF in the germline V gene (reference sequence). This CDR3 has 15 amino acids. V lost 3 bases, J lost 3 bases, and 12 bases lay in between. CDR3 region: CATSSDWGDYNEQFF. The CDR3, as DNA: TGTGCCACCAGCAGTGATTGGGGGGACTACAATGAGCAGTTCTTC.

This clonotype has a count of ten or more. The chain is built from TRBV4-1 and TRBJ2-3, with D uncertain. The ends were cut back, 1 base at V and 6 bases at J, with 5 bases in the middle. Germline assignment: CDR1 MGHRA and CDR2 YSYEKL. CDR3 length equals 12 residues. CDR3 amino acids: CASSQGPDTQYF. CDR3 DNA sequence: TGCGCCAGCAGCCAAGGTCCGGATACGCAGTATTTT.

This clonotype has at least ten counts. The DNA of the CDR3 is TGTGCCAGCAGCCGCAGTACAGGGCGCCTCTACGAGCAGTACTTC. Amino acid sequence: CASSRSTGRLYEQYF. The V call is TRBV11-2, the J call TRBJ2-7, with D tentatively TRBD1 (6 bases). Germline CDR1 SGHAT, CDR2 FQNNGV. The CDR3 runs 15 residues. V was clipped by 5 bases and J by 3 bases, with 17 bases between them. Full variable domain (missing parts from reference TRBV11-2 and TRBJ2-7): EAGVAQSPRYKIIEKRQSVAFWCNPISGHATLYWYQQILGQGPKLLIQFQNNGVVDDSQLPKDRFSAERLKGVDSTLKIQPAKLEDSAVYLCASSRSTGRLYEQYFGPGTRLTVT.

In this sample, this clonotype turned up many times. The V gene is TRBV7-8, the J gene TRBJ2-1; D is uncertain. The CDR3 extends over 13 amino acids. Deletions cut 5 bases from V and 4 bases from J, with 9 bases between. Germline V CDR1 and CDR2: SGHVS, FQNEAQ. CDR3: CASSVRIYNEQFF. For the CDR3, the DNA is TGTGCCAGCAGCGTCCGTATTTACAATGAGCAGTTCTTC. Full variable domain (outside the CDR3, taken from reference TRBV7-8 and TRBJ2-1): GAGVSQSPRYKVAKRGQDVALRCDPISGHVSLFWYQQALGQGPEFLTYFQNEAQLDKSGLPSDRFFAERPEGSVSTLKIQRTQQEDSAVYLCASSVRIYNEQFFGPGTRLTVL.

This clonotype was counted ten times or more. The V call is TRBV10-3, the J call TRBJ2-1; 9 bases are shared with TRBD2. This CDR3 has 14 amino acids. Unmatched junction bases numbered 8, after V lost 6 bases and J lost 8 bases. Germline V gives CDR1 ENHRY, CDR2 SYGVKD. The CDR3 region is CAIRGGRAIDEQFF. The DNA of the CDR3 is TGTGCCATCAGGGGCGGGAGGGCCATAGATGAGCAGTTCTTC.

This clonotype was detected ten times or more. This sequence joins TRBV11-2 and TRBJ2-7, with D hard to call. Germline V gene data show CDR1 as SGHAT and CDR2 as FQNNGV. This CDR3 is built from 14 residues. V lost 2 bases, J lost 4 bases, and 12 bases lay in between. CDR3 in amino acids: CASSLQGKGYEQYF. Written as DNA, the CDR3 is TGTGCCAGCAGCTTACAAGGGAAGGGTTACGAGCAGTACTTC.

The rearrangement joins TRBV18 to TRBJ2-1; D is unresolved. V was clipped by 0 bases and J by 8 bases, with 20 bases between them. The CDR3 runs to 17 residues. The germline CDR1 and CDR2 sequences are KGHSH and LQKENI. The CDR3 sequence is CASSPPIIFPRPDEQFF. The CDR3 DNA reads TGTGCCAGCTCACCACCGATAATATTTCCTAGGCCCGATGAGCAGTTCTTC.

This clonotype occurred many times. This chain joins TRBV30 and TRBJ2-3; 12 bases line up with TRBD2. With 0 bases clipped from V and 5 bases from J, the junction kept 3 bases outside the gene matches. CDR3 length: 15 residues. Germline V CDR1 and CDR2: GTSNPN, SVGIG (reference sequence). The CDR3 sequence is CAWSVTSGRQDTQYF. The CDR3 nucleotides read TGTGCCTGGAGTGTGACTAGCGGGAGACAAGATACGCAGTATTTT. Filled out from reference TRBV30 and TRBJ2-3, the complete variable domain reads SQTIHQWPATLVQPVGSPLSLECTVEGTSNPNLYWYRQAAGRGLQLLFYSVGIGQISSEVPQNLSASRPQDRQFILSSKKLLLSDSGFYLCAWSVTSGRQDTQYFGPGTRLTVL.

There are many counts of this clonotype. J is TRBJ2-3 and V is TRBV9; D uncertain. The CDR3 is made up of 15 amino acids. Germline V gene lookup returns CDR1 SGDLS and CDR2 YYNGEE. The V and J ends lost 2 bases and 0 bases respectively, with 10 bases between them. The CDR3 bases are TGTGCCAGCAGCGTCGTGGCCGCTAGCACAGATACGCAGTATTTT. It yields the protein CASSVVAASTDTQYF.

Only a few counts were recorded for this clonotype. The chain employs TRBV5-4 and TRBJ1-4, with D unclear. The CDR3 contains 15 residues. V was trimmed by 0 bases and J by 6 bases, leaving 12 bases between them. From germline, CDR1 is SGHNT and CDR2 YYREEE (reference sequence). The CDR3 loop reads CASSLDIRADEKLFF. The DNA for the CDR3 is TGTGCCAGCAGCTTGGATATCCGGGCGGATGAAAAACTGTTTTTT.

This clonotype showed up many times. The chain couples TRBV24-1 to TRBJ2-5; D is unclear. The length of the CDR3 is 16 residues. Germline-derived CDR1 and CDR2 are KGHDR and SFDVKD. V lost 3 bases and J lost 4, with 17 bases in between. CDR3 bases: TGTGCCACCAGTGATGTGCCGGGCCCCAGGAGAGAGACCCAGTACTTC. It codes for CATSDVPGPRRETQYF.

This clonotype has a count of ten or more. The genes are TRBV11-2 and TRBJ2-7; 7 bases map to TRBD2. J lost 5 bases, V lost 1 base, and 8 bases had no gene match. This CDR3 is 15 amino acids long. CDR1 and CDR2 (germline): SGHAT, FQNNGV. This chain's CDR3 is CASSLVFGGSHEQYF. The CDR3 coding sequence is TGTGCCAGCAGCTTAGTATTTGGCGGGAGTCACGAGCAGTACTTC. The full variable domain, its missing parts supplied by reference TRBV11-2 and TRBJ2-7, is EAGVAQSPRYKIIEKRQSVAFWCNPISGHATLYWYQQILGQGPKLLIQFQNNGVVDDSQLPKDRFSAERLKGVDSTLKIQPAKLEDSAVYLCASSLVFGGSHEQYFGPGTRLTVT.

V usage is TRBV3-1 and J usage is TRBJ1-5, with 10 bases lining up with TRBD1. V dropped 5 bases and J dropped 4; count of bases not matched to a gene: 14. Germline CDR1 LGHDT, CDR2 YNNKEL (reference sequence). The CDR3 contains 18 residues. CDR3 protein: CASSWVWTGGRENQPQHF. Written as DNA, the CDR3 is TGTGCCAGCAGCTGGGTATGGACAGGGGGTAGGGAGAATCAGCCCCAGCATTTT. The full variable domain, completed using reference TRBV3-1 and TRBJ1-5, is DTAVSQTPKYLVTQMGNDKSIKCEQNLGHDTMYWYKQDSKKFLKIMFSYNNKELIINETVPNRFSPKSPDKAHLNLHINSLELGDSAVYFCASSWVWTGGRENQPQHFGDGTRLSIL.

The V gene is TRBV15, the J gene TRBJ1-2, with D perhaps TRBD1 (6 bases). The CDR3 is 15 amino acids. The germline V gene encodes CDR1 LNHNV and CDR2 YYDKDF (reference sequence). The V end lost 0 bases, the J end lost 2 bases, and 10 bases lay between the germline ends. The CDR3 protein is CATSRDIRGNYGYTF. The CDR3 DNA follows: TGTGCCACCAGCAGAGATATAAGGGGGAACTATGGCTACACCTTC.

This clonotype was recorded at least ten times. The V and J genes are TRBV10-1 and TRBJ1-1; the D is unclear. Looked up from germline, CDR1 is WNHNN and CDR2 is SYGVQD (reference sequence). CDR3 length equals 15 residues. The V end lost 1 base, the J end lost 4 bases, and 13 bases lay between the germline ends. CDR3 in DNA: TGCGCCAGCAGTGAGTTTGGGTCCCCGGGCACTGAAGCTTTCTTT. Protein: CASSEFGSPGTEAFF.

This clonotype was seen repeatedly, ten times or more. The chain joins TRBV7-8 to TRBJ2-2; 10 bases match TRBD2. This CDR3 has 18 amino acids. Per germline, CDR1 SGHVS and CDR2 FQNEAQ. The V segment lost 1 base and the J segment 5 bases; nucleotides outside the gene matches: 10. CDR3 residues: CASSLVVALAGVTGELFF. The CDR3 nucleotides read TGTGCCAGCAGCTTAGTTGTTGCGCTAGCGGGAGTTACCGGGGAGCTGTTTTTT.

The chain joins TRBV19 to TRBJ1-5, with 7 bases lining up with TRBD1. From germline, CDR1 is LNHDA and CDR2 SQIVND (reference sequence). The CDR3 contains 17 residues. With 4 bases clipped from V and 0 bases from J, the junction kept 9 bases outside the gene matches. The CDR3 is CASSTRTGTYSNQPQHF. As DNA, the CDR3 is TGTGCCAGTAGTACAAGGACAGGAACTTATAGCAATCAGCCCCAGCATTTT.

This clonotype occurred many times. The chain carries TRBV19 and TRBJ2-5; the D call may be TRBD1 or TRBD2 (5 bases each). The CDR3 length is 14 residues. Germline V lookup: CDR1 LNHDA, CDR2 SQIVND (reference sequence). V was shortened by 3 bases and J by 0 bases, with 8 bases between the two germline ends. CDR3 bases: TGTGCCAGTAGTATGAGGGGATACCAAGAGACCCAGTACTTC. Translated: CASSMRGYQETQYF. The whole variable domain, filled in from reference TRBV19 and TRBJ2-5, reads DGGITQSPKYLFRKEGQNVTLSCEQNLNHDAMYWYRQDPGQGLRLIYYSQIVNDFQKGDIAEGYSVSREKKESFPLTVTSAQKNPTAFYLCASSMRGYQETQYFGPGTRLLVL.

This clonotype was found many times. The CDR3 sequence: CASSSAGPYEQYF. The CDR3 nucleotides read TGTGCCAGCAGTTCCGCAGGTCCCTACGAGCAGTACTTC. V and J are TRBV27 and TRBJ2-7, with D uncertain. CDR1 is MNHEY, CDR2 SMNVEV, per germline (reference sequence). This CDR3 has 13 residues. Deletions cut 4 bases from V and 2 bases from J, with 9 bases between.